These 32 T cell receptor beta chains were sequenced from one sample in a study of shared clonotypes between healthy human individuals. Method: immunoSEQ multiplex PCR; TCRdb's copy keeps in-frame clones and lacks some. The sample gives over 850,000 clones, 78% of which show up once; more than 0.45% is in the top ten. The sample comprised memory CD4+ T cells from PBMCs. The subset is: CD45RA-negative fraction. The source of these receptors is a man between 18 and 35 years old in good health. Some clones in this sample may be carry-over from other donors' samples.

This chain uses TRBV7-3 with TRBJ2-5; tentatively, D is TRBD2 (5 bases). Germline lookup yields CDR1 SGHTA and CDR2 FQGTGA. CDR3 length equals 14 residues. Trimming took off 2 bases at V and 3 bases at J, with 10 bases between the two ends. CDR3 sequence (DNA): TGTGCCAGCAGCTTAGCGGGTACAGAAGAGACCCAGTACTTC. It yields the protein CASSLAGTEETQYF.

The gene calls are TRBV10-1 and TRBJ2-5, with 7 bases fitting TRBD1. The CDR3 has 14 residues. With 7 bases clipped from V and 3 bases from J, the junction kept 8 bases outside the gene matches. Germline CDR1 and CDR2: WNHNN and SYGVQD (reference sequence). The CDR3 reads CASNPTGTEETQYF. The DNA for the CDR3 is TGCGCCAGCAACCCGACAGGGACGGAAGAGACCCAGTACTTC.

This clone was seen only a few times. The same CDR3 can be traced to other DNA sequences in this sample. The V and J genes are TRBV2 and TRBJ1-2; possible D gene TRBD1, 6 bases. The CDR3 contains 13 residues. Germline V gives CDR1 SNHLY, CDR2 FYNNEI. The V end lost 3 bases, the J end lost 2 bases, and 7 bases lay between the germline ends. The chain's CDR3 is CASSEDRNYGYTF. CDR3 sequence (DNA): TGTGCCAGCAGTGAGGACAGAAACTATGGCTACACCTTC.

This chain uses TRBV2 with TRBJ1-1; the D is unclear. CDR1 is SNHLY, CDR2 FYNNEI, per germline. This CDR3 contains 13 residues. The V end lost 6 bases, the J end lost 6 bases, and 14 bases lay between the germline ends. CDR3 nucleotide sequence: TGTGCCAGCAGCCTTTGGTCGGAGGCTGAAGCTTTCTTT. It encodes CASSLWSEAEAFF.

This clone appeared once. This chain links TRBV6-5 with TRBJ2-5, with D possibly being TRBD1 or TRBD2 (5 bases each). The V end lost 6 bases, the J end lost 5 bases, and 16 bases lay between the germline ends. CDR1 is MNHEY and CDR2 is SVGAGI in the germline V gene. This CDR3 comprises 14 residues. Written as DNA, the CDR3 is TGTGCCAGCAGCAAGACAGCGGTGGGGGAGACCCAGTACTTC. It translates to CASSKTAVGETQYF.

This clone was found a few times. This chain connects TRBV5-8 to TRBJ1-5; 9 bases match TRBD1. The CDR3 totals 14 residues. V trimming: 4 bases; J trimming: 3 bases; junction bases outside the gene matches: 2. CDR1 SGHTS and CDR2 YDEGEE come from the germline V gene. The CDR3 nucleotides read TGTGCCAGCAGCCGGGACAGGGTCAATCAGCCCCAGCATTTT. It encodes CASSRDRVNQPQHF. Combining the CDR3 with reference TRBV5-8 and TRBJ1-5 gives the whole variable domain EAGVTQSPTHLIKTRGQQATLRCSPISGHTSVYWYQQALGLGLQFLLWYDEGEERNRGNFPPRFSGRQFPNYSSELNVNALELEDSALYLCASSRDRVNQPQHFGDGTRLSIL.

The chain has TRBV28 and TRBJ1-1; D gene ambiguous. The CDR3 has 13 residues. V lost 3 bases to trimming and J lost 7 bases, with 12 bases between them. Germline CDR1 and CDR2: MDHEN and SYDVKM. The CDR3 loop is CASSFYFPNEAFF. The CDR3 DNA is TGTGCCAGCAGTTTTTACTTCCCCAATGAAGCTTTCTTT.

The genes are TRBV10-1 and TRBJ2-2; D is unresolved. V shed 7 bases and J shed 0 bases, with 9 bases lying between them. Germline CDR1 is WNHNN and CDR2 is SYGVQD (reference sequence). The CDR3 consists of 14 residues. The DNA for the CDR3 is TGCGCCAGCACCCAGGACCCGAACACCGGGGAGCTGTTTTTT. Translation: CASTQDPNTGELFF.

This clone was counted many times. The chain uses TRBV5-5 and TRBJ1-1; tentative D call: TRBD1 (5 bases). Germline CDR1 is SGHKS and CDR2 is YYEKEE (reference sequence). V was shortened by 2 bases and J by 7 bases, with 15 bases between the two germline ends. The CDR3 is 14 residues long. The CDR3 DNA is TGTGCCAGCAGCTTTGCGTCTAGGGGACTTGAAGCTTTCTTT. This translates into CASSFASRGLEAFF.

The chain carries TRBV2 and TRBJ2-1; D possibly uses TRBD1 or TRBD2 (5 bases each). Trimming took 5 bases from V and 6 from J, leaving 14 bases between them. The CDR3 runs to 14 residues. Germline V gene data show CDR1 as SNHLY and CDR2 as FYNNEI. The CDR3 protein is CASSTPGLSNEQFF. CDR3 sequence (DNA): TGTGCCAGCAGTACCCCGGGGCTTAGCAATGAGCAGTTCTTC.

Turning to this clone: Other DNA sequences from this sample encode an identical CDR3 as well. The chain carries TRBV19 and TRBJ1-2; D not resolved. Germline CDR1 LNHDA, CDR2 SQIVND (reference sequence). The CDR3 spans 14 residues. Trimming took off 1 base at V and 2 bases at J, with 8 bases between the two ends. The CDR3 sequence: CASSIGTGNYGYTF. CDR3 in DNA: TGTGCCAGTAGTATAGGGACGGGGAACTATGGCTACACCTTC.

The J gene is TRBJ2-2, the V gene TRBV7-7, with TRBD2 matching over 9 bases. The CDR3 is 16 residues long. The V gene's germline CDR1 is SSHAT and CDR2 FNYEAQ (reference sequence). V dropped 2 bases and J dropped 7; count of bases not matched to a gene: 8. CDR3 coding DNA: TGTGCCAGCAGCTTAAGTAGCGGGAGTATTGGCGGGGAGCTGTTTTTT. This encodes CASSLSSGSIGGELFF.

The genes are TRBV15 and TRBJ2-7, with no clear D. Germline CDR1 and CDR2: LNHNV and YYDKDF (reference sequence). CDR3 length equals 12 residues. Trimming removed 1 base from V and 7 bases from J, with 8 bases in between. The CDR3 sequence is CATSRVGDEQYF. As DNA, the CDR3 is TGTGCCACCAGCAGAGTTGGCGATGAGCAGTACTTC.

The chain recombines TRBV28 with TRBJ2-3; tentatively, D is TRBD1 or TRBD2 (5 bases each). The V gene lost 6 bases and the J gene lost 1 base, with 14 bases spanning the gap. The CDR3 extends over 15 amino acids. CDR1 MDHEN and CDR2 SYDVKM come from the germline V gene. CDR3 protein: CASSLEGSGTDTQYF. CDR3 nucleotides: TGTGCCAGCAGCCTTGAGGGGTCAGGCACAGATACGCAGTATTTT.

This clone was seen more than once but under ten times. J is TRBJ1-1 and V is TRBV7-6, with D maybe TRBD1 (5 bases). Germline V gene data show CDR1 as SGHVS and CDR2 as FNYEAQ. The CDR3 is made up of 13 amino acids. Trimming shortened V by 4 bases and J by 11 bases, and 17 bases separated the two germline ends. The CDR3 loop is CASSSRDRSPAFF. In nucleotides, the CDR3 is TGTGCCAGCAGCTCCCGAGACAGATCACCTGCTTTCTTT.

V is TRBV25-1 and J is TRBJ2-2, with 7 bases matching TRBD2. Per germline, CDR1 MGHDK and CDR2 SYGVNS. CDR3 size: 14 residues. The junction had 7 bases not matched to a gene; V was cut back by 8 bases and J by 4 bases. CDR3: CASWAGAGTGELFF. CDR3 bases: TGTGCCAGCTGGGCGGGAGCCGGCACCGGGGAGCTGTTTTTT.

CDR3 residues: CASRDDDGEQYF. CDR3 in DNA: TGTGCCTCCCGGGACGATGATGGCGAGCAGTACTTC. The chain employs TRBV7-3 and TRBJ2-7; D is possibly TRBD1 or TRBD2 (5 bases each). V was cut by 11 bases and J by 6 bases, with 17 bases left in between. Per the germline V gene, CDR1 is SGHTA and CDR2 is FQGTGA. The CDR3 is 12 residues long.

CDR3 DNA sequence: TGTGCCAGCAGTTTGCAGGATACGCAGTATTTT. Amino acid sequence: CASSLQDTQYF. The J gene is TRBJ2-3, the V gene TRBV28, with D hard to call. From germline, CDR1 is MDHEN and CDR2 SYDVKM. Deletions cut 3 bases from V and 6 bases from J, with 4 bases between. CDR3 length: 11 residues.

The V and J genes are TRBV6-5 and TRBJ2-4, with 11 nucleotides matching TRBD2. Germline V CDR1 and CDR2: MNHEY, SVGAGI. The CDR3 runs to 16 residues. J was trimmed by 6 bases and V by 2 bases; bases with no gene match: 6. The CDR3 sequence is CASSYAKTSGTNIQYF. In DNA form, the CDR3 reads TGTGCCAGCAGTTACGCCAAGACTAGCGGGACAAACATTCAGTACTTC.

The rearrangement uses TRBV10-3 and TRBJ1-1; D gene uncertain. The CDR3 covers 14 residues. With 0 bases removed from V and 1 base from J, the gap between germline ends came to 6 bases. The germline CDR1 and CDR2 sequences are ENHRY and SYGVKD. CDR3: CAISESAGNTEAFF. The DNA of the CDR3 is TGTGCCATCAGTGAGTCGGCGGGGAACACTGAAGCTTTCTTT.

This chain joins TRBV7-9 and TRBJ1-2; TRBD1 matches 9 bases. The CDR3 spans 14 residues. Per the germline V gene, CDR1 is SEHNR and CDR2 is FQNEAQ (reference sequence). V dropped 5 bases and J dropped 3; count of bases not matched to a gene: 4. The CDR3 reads CASSVWDRDYGYTF. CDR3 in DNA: TGTGCCAGCAGCGTCTGGGACAGGGACTATGGCTACACCTTC.

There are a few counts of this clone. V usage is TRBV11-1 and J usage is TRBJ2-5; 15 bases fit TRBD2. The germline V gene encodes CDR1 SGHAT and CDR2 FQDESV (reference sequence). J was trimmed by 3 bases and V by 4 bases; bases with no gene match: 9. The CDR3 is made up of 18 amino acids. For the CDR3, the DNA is TGTGCCAGCAGCTGGAGAGCCGGGACTAGCGGGGGGAAAGAGACCCAGTACTTC. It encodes CASSWRAGTSGGKETQYF.

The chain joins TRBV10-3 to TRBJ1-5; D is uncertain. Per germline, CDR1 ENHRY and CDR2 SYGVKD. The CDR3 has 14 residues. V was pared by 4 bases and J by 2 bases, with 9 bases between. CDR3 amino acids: CAISGAGGNQPQHF. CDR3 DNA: TGTGCCATCAGTGGGGCCGGCGGCAATCAGCCCCAGCATTTT.

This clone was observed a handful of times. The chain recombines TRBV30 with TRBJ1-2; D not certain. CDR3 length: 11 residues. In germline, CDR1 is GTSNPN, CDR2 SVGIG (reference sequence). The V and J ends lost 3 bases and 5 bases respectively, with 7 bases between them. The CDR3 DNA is TGTGCCTGGAGAGACGAGTATGGCTACACCTTC. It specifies CAWRDEYGYTF.

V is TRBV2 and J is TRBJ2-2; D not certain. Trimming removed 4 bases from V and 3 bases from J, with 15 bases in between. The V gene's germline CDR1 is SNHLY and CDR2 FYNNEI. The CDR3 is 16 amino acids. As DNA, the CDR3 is TGTGCCAGCAGTGCCCTCCTTCGTCGGGACACCGGGGAGCTGTTTTTT. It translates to CASSALLRRDTGELFF.

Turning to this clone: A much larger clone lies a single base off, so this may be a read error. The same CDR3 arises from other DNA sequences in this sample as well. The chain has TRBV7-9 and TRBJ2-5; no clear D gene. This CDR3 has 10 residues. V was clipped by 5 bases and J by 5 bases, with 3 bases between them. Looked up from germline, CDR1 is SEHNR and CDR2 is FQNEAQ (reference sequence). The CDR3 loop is CASSQETQYF. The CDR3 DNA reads TGTGCCAGCAGCCAGGAGACCCAGTACTTC.

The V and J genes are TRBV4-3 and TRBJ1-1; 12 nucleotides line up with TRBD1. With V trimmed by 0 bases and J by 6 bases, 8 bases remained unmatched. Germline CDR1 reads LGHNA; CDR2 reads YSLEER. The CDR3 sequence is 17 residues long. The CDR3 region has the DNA TGCGCCAGCAGCCAAGATAGCGGGACAGGGGGCGAAGCTGAAGCTTTCTTT. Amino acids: CASSQDSGTGGEAEAFF.

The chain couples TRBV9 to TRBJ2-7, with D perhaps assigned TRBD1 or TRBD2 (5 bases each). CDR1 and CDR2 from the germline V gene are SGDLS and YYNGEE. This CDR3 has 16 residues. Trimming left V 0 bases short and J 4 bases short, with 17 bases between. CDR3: CASSVEGRLFYYEQYF. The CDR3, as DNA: TGTGCCAGCAGCGTAGAGGGACGCCTGTTCTATTACGAGCAGTACTTC.

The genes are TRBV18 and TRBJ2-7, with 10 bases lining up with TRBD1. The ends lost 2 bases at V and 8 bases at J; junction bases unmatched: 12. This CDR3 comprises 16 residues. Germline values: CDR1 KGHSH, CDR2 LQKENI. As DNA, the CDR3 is TGTGCCAGCTCACCAGAGCTTTCGGGGACAGGGGAAAAGCAGTACTTC. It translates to CASSPELSGTGEKQYF.

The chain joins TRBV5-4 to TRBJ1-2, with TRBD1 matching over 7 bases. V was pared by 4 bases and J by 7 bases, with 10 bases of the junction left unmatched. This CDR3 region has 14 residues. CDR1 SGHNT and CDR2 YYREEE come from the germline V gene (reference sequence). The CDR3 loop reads CASSPTGRGGGYTF. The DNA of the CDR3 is TGTGCCAGCAGCCCGACAGGGCGGGGGGGTGGCTACACCTTC.

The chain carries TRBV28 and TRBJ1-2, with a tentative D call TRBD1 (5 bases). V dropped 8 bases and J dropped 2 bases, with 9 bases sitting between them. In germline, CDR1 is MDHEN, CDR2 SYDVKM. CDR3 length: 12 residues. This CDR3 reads CASLGRNYGYTF. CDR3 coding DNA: TGTGCCAGCTTGGGACGGAACTATGGCTACACCTTC.

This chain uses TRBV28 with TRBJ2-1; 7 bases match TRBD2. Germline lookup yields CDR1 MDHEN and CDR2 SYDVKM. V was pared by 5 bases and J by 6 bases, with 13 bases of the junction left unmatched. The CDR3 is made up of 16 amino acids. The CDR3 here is CASSSGALGGINEQFF. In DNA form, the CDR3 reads TGTGCCAGCAGTAGCGGCGCGCTGGGAGGGATCAATGAGCAGTTCTTC.